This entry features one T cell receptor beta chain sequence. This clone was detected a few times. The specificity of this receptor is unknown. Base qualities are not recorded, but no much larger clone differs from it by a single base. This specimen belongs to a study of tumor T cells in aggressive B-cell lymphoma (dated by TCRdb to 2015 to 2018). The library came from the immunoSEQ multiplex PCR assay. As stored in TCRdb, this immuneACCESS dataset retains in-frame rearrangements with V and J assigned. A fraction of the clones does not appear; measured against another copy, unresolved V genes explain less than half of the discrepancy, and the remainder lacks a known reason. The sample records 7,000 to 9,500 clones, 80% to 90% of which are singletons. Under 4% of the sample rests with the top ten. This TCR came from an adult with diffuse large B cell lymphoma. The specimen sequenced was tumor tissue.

The base sequence is TGTGCCATCAGTGAGTGGGACACCGACCAGCCCCAGCATTTT. This is translated as CAISEWDTDQPQHF. The receptor chain draws on TRBV10-3 and TRBJ1-5, with a tentative D gene TRBD1 over 6 matching bases. The CDR3 covers 14 residues, taking in both the cysteine and the phenylalanine. Solely the CDR3 DNA is kept, with 42 bases framed from the first base. V drops 1 base and J drops 7 bases, leaving 11 bases in between. Reading the germline V gene gives CDR1 ENHRY and CDR2 SYGVKD.